The entry that follows covers one T cell receptor (beta chain) sequence. No antigen is known for it. This specimen belongs to a study of somatic mutations in cytotoxic T cells in rheumatoid arthritis. Whole-study results and caveats: There were about an eighth of the roughly 60 patients in whom the largest CD8+ clone exceeded 20% of CD8+ cells.

Method: immunoSEQ multiplex PCR; TCRdb's copy keeps in-frame clones and lacks some. The sample lists about 14,000 clones; over 80% were seen once. CDR1 and CDR2 (germline): MNHEY, SMNVEV (reference sequence). After removal of 6 bases from V and 1 base from J, the junction contained 6 bases not matched to a gene. The CDR3 covers 16 residues. This TCR was sampled from an older man with rheumatoid arthritis. Material: CD4+ T cells sorted from blood. The V call is TRBV27, the J call TRBJ2-5, with 12 bases fitting TRBD2. The CDR3 is CASRPTSGSAQETQYF. The CDR3 nucleotides are TGTGCCAGCAGGCCGACTAGCGGGAGTGCCCAAGAGACCCAGTACTTC.